The clone carrying this TCR beta chain was observed once. The V gene end was trimmed by 5 bases and the J gene end by 5 bases; junction bases not matched to a gene: 16. Germline V gene sequence: CDR1 SQVTM, CDR2 ANQGSEA. This CDR3 has 16 amino acids. This entry is derived from a study of cytomegalovirus exposure and HLA in healthy donors. The PCR made use of 60 Vbeta and 13 Jbeta primers. Sequenced by immunoSEQ multiplex PCR; TCRdb stores in-frame clones only, minus some. The data show approximately 140,000 clones, with approximately 73% seen just once and 1.5% to 2% held by the top ten. V is TRBV29-1 and J is TRBJ1-2; the match to TRBD1 covers 8 bases. The sample taken for sequencing was PBMCs. The sequence came from a woman in her late teens or twenties in good health and CMV-seronegative. The CDR3 DNA reads TGCAGCGTTTTAACGGACAGGGTGTCTACGGTTTATGGCTACACCTTC. This gives the protein CSVLTDRVSTVYGYTF.